Listed below are T cell receptor beta chains from one sample, sequenced in a study of T-cell memory formation after mild COVID-19. TCRdb reprocessed the 5' RACE reads with MiXCR, giving one entry per CDR3 protein. The sample consists of around 200,000 distinct CDR3 sequences, approximately 17% of them appearing once. Material: PBMCs or a T cell subset sorted from them (not recorded which). The receptor set was obtained from a man younger than 35 who had mild COVID-19 (a few samples of this study predate the infection). Cell type and time point are not known. CDR3s include the opening cysteine and the closing phenylalanine or tryptophan. D genes are given only for firm matches. Size is omitted from some rows. Given values are once, few, many or a class for expanded clones.

D gene	clone size	J gene	V gene	CDR3 DNA	CDR3 protein
.	few	TRBJ1-2	TRBV6-1	TGTGCCAGCAGTGGTGGCCTGGGCTACACCTTC	CASSGGLGYTF
.	few	TRBJ2-3	TRBV11-2	TGTGCCAGCATTCCGGCAGATGGGACAGATACGCAGTATTTT	CASIPADGTDTQYF
.	.	TRBJ2-1	TRBV4-3	TGCGCCAGCAGCCAGGGGACTTCCATTGAGCAGTTCTTC	CASSQGTSIEQFF
.	few	TRBJ2-5	TRBV9	TGTGCCAGCAGCGTCGCAGGGGGAGGGGGAGAGACCCAGTACTTC	CASSVAGGGGETQYF
.	few	TRBJ1-1	TRBV7-2	TGTGCCAGCAGCTTAGAGGTAGGGCGGCACACTGAAGCTTTCTTT	CASSLEVGRHTEAFF
.	few	TRBJ2-1	TRBV5-1	TGCGCCAGCAGCTTGGGCTTACCCTACAATGAGCAGTTCTTC	CASSLGLPYNEQFF
TRBD2	few	TRBJ2-7	TRBV27	TGTGCCAGCAGTTCGGTAGCGGGGACGTACGAGCAGTACTTC	CASSSVAGTYEQYF
TRBD1	.	TRBJ2-3	TRBV4-1	TGCGCCAGCAGCCGCGGACAGGCCGACACAGATACGCAGTATTTT	CASSRGQADTDTQYF
.	many	TRBJ1-1	TRBV7-2	TGTGCCAGCAGCTTCGGGCAAGCGAACACTGAAGCTTTCTTT	CASSFGQANTEAFF
.	once	TRBJ1-1	TRBV7-8	TGTGCCAGCAGCCCCGCGGAACAAACTTTCTTT	CASSPAEQTFF
.	few	TRBJ1-1	TRBV2	TGTGCCAGCAGGGGCGCAGGGTACACTGAAGCTTTCTTT	CASRGAGYTEAFF
.	.	TRBJ2-1	TRBV5-1	TGCGCCAGCAGCTTGATGGACTCGGTGAATGAGCAGTTCTTC	CASSLMDSVNEQFF
.	few	TRBJ1-4	TRBV3-1	TGTGCCAGCAGCCACAATGAAAAACTGTTTTTT	CASSHNEKLFF
.	many	TRBJ2-7	TRBV7-8	TGTGCCAGCAGCCGAGGGACGGTGCTCTCCTACGAGCAGTACTTC	CASSRGTVLSYEQYF
.	.	TRBJ1-4	TRBV18	TGTGCCAGCTCACTCCGGGACGGGGATGAAAAACTGTTTTTT	CASSLRDGDEKLFF
.	few	TRBJ2-2	TRBV5-6	TGTGCCAGCAGCTTCGGATCAGGGAGAACCGGGGAGCTGTTTTTT	CASSFGSGRTGELFF
.	.	TRBJ2-4	TRBV5-6	TGTGCCAGCAGCGAAGCAGGGGCTACAAGCCAGTACTTC	CASSEAGATSQYF
.	.	TRBJ1-3	TRBV15	TGTGCCACCAGCAGAGGGGGGGTACTCTCTGGAAACACCATATATTTT	CATSRGGVLSGNTIYF
TRBD1	many	TRBJ1-6	TRBV5-1	TGCGCCAGCAGCCCGGGCGACAGGGGTTGGGGGAATTCACCCCTCCACTTT	CASSPGDRGWGNSPLHF
.	.	TRBJ2-4	TRBV6-5	TGTGCTTCGGACAGCGCCAAAAACATTCAGTACTTC	CASDSAKNIQYF
.	.	TRBJ1-2	TRBV7-8	TGTGCCGGAGAACAGGGAGACTATGGCTACACCTTC	CAGEQGDYGYTF
.	.	TRBJ2-7	TRBV11-2	TGTGCCAGCAGTCCAAACGTTCAGAGCTACGAGCAGTACTTC	CASSPNVQSYEQYF
.	.	TRBJ1-1	TRBV12-5	TGTGCTAGTGGTTTGCAGGGCTCGAACACTGAAGCTTTCTTT	CASGLQGSNTEAFF
.	.	TRBJ2-5	TRBV7-6	TGTGCCAGCAGCTTAGCGACCGGCAGGGAAGAGACCCAGTACTTC	CASSLATGREETQYF
TRBD2	.	TRBJ2-1	TRBV19	TGTGCCAGTAGTCCAGGACTAGCGGGGGTGGGGTTCTTC	CASSPGLAGVGFF
TRBD2	.	TRBJ2-3	TRBV5-1	TGCGCCAGCAGCTTCAGACTAGCGCCTAGCACAGATACGCAGTATTTT	CASSFRLAPSTDTQYF
.	few	TRBJ2-7	TRBV6-2/TRBV6-3	TGTGCCTCCGGCCAGGACTGGTTCTACGAGCAGTACTTC	CASGQDWFYEQYF
.	.	TRBJ2-1	TRBV6-1	TGTGCCAGCAGTGAAGGCTGGACCGGACAGTTCTTC	CASSEGWTGQFF
.	many	TRBJ2-2	TRBV7-2	TGTGCCAGCAGCCCCCTAGGGGCCGGGGAGCTGTTTTTT	CASSPLGAGELFF
TRBD1	few	TRBJ2-5	TRBV5-4	TGTGCCAGCAGCCCAGGGGACAGGGGAGGCGGAGAGACCCAGTACTTC	CASSPGDRGGGETQYF
.	few	TRBJ2-3	TRBV5-1	TGCGCCAGCAGCTTGGACCCGGGGGCAGATACGCAGTATTTT	CASSLDPGADTQYF
TRBD1	few	TRBJ2-7	TRBV9	TGTGCCAGCAGTTGGACAGGGGCCTACGAGCAGTACTTC	CASSWTGAYEQYF
TRBD2	.	TRBJ2-3	TRBV20-1	TGCAGTGCAGCTGGAAGGCGGGGGGACACAGATACGCAGTATTTT	CSAAGRRGDTDTQYF
.	few	TRBJ2-3	TRBV7-9	TGTGCCAGCAAAGGCCAAGATACGCAGTATTTT	CASKGQDTQYF
TRBD2	.	TRBJ2-1	TRBV18	TGTGCCAGCTCACCGGTGACGGGGGGGCTGGAGTTCTTC	CASSPVTGGLEFF
TRBD2	.	TRBJ2-1	TRBV4-3	TGCGCCAGCAGCAAAGAGGCCAGCGGGGGGAATTACAATGAGCAGTTCTTC	CASSKEASGGNYNEQFF
.	few	TRBJ1-6	TRBV5-1	TGCGCCAGCAGCTTGGCCGGCAACGAAGGAAATTCACCCCTCCACTTT	CASSLAGNEGNSPLHF
TRBD2	.	TRBJ2-3	TRBV4-3	TGCGCCAGCAGCCGAATACTAGCGGGGGGAGATACGCAGTATTTT	CASSRILAGGDTQYF
.	few	TRBJ1-5	TRBV9	TGTGCCAGCAGCGTAGGGATAGGGGCCAGCAATCAGCCCCAGCATTTT	CASSVGIGASNQPQHF
.	few	TRBJ2-2	TRBV5-1	TGCGCCAGCACAGGGCCAGACCCGAACACCGGGGAGCTGTTTTTT	CASTGPDPNTGELFF
.	few	TRBJ2-1	TRBV2	TGTGCCAGCAGGGAAAACACCTACAATGAGCAGTTCTTC	CASRENTYNEQFF
.	.	TRBJ1-2	TRBV7-2	TGTGCCAGTCGAATTGGCTACACCTTC	CASRIGYTF
TRBD1	many	TRBJ2-3	TRBV7-3	TGTGCCAGCAGCCAAGACAGGGGTCGGGCAGATACGCAGTATTTT	CASSQDRGRADTQYF
TRBD2	few	TRBJ2-3	TRBV4-3	TGCGCCAGCAGCCAAGATCGGGCGGGGGGGCTTCCAGATACGCAGTATTTT	CASSQDRAGGLPDTQYF
TRBD1	few	TRBJ1-2	TRBV24-1	TGTGCCACCAGTGATCGGGACAGGGCCTATGGCTACACCTTC	CATSDRDRAYGYTF
.	many	TRBJ2-5	TRBV5-1	TGCGCCAGCAGCTTGCCCGAGGAGACCCAGTACTTC	CASSLPEETQYF
.	.	TRBJ1-1	TRBV7-6	TGTGCCAGCAGCTTAGCGGTGGGCAGGGGCACTGAAGCTTTCTTT	CASSLAVGRGTEAFF
.	few	TRBJ2-5	TRBV12-3/TRBV12-4	TGTGCCACCTCCTCCGGGATAGTGACAGAGACCCAGTACTTC	CATSSGIVTETQYF
TRBD1	.	TRBJ1-6	TRBV20-1	TGCAGTGCACAACAGGGGGCTGGTTCACCCCTCCACTTT	CSAQQGAGSPLHF
TRBD2	few	TRBJ2-3	TRBV5-1	TGCGCCAGCAGCTCGCAACTAGCGGCCACAGATACGCAGTATTTT	CASSSQLAATDTQYF
.	few	TRBJ2-5	TRBV15	TGTGCCACCAGCAGAGAGAGGGGCTGGGAGACCCAGTACTTC	CATSRERGWETQYF
.	.	TRBJ1-1	TRBV6-5	TGTGCCAGCAGTTACTCTGCTGGGAGGACTGAAGCTTTCTTT	CASSYSAGRTEAFF
.	many	TRBJ2-1	TRBV24-1	TGTGCCACCAGTGATTTGCAGGGGTACAATGAGCAGTTCTTC	CATSDLQGYNEQFF
.	.	TRBJ2-5	TRBV29-1	TGCAGCGTTGATTTAAGGGTAGAGACCCAGTACTTC	CSVDLRVETQYF
TRBD2	few	TRBJ2-3	TRBV20-1	TGCAGTGCTAGAGATTCGGGCGGGGGGGCAGATACGCAGTATTTT	CSARDSGGGADTQYF